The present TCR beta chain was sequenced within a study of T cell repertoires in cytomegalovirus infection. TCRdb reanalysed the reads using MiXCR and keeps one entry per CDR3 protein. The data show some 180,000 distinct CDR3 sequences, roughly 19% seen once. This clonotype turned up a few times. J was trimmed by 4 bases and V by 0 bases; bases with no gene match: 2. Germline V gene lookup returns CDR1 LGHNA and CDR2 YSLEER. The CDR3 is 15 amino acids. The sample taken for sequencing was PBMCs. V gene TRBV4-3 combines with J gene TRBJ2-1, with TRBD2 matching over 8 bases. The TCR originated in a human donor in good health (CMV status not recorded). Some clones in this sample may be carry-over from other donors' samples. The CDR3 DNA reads TGCGCCAGCAGCCAAGAGCTAGCGGGTTACAATGAGCAGTTCTTC. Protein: CASSQELAGYNEQFF.